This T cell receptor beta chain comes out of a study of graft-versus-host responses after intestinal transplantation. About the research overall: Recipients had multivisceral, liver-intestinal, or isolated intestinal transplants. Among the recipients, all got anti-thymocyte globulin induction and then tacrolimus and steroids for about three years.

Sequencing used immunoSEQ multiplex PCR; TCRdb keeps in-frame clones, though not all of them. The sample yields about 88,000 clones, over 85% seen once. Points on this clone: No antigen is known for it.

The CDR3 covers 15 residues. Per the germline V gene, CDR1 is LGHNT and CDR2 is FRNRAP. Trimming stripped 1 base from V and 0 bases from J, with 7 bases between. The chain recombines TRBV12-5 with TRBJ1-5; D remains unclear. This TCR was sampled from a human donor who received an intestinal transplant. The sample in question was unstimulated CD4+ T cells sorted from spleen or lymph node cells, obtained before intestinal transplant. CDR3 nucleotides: TGTGCTAGTGGTTTGGATTCGACTAGCAATCAGCCCCAGCATTTT. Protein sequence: CASGLDSTSNQPQHF.